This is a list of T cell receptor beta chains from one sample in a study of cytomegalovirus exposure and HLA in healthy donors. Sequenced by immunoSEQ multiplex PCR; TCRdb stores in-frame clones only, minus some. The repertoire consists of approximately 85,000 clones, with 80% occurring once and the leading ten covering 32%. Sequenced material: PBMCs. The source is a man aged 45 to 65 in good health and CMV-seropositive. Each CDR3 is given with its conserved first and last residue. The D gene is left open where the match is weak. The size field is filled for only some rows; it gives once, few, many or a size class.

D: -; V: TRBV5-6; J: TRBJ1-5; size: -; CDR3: CASSFSDSRSYQPQHF; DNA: TGTGCCAGCAGCTTTTCTGACAGTAGGTCGTATCAGCCCCAGCATTTT
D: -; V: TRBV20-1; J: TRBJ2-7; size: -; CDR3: CSVLRAYEQYF; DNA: TGCAGTGTCTTGCGGGCCTACGAGCAGTACTTC
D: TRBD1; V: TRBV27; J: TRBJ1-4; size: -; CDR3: CASSRTGGWEKLFF; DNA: TGTGCCAGCAGCAGGACAGGGGGCTGGGAAAAACTGTTTTTT
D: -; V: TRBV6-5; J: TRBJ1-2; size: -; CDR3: CASSRAGSYGYTF; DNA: TGTGCCAGCAGTCGAGCAGGGTCTTATGGCTACACCTTC
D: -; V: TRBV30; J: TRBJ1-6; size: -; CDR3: CAWSGAGNSPLHF; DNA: TGTGCCTGGAGTGGGGCGGGGAATTCACCCCTCCACTTT
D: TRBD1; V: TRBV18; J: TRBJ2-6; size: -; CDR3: CASSPGTGGSGANVLTF; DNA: TGTGCCAGCTCACCAGGGACAGGGGGTTCTGGGGCCAACGTCCTGACTTTC
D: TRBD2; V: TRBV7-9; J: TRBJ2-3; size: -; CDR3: CSSSFGGREGTQYF; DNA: TGTTCCAGCAGCTTTGGCGGGAGGGAAGGTACGCAGTATTTT
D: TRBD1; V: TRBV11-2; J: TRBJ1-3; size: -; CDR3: CASTLPRGQTSSGNTIYF; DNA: TGTGCCAGCACCCTCCCGAGGGGACAGACCAGCTCTGGAAACACCATATATTTT
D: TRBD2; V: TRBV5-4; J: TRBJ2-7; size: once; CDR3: CASSLGLAEAYEQYF; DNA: TGTGCCAGCAGCTTGGGACTAGCGGAAGCCTACGAGCAGTACTTC
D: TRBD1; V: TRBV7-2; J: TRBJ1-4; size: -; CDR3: CASSPQQGDIGELFF; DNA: TGTGCCAGCAGCCCCCAACAGGGGGATATAGGAGAACTGTTTTTT
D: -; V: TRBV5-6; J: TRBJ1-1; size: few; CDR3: CASSFSLRGGGTTEAFF; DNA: TGTGCCAGCAGCTTCTCACTCCGGGGTGGGGGCACCACTGAAGCTTTCTTT
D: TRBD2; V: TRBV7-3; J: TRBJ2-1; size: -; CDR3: CASGEAGGEQFF; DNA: TGTGCCAGTGGGGAAGCGGGAGGTGAGCAGTTCTTC
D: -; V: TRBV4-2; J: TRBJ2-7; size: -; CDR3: CASSPAWDTSYEQYF; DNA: TGTGCCAGCAGCCCTGCCTGGGACACCTCCTACGAGCAGTACTTC
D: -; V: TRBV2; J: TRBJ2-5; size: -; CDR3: CASSLETQYF; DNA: TGTGCCAGCAGCCTCGAGACCCAGTACTTC
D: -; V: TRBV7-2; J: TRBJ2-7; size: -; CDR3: CASSFAGITSYEQYF; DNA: TGTGCCAGCAGCTTTGCCGGGATTACCTCCTACGAGCAGTACTTC
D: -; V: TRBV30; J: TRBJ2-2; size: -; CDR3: CAWGQPGQRTGELFF; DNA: TGTGCCTGGGGCCAACCGGGACAAAGGACCGGGGAGCTGTTTTTT
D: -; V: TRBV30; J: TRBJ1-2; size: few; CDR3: CAWSSGTDYGYTF; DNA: TGTGCCTGGAGTTCCGGGACTGACTATGGCTACACCTTC
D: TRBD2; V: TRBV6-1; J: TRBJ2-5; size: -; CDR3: CASSGRGELAGDEETQYF; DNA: TGTGCCAGCAGTGGCCGCGGGGAGTTAGCGGGGGATGAAGAGACCCAGTACTTC
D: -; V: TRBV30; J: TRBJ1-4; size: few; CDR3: CAWGSQGATNEKLFF; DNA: TGTGCCTGGGGCTCACAGGGTGCAACTAATGAAAAACTGTTTTTT
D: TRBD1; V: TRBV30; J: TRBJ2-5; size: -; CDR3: CAWSGGQGTETQYF; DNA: TGTGCCTGGAGCGGGGGACAGGGAACAGAGACCCAGTACTTC
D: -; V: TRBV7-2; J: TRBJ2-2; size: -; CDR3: CASSLRSSRLNTGELFF; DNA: TGTGCCAGCAGCTTAAGGAGTTCGAGACTGAACACCGGGGAGCTGTTTTTT
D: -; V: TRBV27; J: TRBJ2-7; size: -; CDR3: CASSLWFPGDPYEQYF; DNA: TGTGCCAGCAGTTTATGGTTCCCGGGGGATCCCTACGAGCAGTACTTC
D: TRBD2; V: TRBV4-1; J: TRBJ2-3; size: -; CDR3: CASSQEREADTQYF; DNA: TGCGCCAGCAGCCAGGAGCGGGAGGCAGATACGCAGTATTTT
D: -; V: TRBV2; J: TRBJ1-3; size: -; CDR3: CASKRSSGNTIYF; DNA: TGTGCCAGCAAGCGGAGCTCTGGAAACACCATATATTTT
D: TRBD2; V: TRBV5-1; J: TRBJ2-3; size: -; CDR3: CASSGTSGTDTQYF; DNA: TGCGCCAGCAGCGGGACTAGCGGCACAGATACGCAGTATTTT
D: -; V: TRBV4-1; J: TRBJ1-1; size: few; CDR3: CASSQDGGGRVGFQVEAFF; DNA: TGCGCCAGCAGCCAAGATGGGGGCGGGAGGGTTGGTTTCCAGGTTGAAGCTTTCTTT
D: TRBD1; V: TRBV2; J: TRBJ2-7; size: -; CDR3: CASTSQGSEQYF; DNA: TGTGCCAGCACCTCACAGGGGAGCGAGCAGTATTTC
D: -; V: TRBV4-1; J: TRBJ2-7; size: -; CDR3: CASSPPSGLPSYEQYF; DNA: TGCGCCAGCAGCCCCCCATCGGGACTGCCGTCCTACGAGCAGTACTTC
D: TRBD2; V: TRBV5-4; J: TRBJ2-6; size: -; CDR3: CASSRSGGQRDVLTF; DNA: TGTGCCAGCAGCCGAAGCGGGGGGCAACGCGACGTCCTGACTTTC